This is a list of T cell receptor beta chains from one sample in a study of blood T cell repertoires in COVID-19. Generated by immunoSEQ multiplex PCR, the TCRdb table keeps only in-frame clones and is missing some. In the table there are 100,000 to 150,000 clones, approximately 90% of which are singletons. The material sequenced was peripheral blood. The receptors originated from a man over 45 with COVID-19, enrolled during active disease. Each CDR3 is given with its conserved first and last residue. The order of the fields is clone size, D gene, J gene, V gene, CDR3 protein, CDR3 DNA. A D gene is named only where the DNA matches it firmly. Clone size is shown for a subset of rows, as once, few, many or a class of expanded clone.

NA NA TRBJ2-7 TRBV6-6 CASSYQGYEQYF TGTGCCAGCAGTTATCAGGGGTACGAGCAGTACTTC
NA NA TRBJ2-3 TRBV7-6 CASSLEAETSTDTQYF TGTGCCAGCAGCTTAGAGGCGGAAACTAGCACAGATACGCAGTATTTT
NA NA TRBJ2-2 TRBV18 CASSPRSFVGDGELFF TGTGCCAGCTCACCACGAAGCTTCGTTGGAGACGGGGAGCTGTTTTTT
NA NA TRBJ2-5 TRBV3-1/TRBV3-2 CASSQEGVFGAQYF TGTGCCAGCAGCCAAGAAGGCGTCTTCGGGGCCCAGTACTTC
NA TRBD1 TRBJ1-6 TRBV3-1/TRBV3-2 CASSLTGGANSPLHF TGTGCCAGCAGCCTTACAGGGGGCGCGAATTCACCCCTCCACTTT
NA NA TRBJ1-6 TRBV4-1 CASSRGGNNSPLHF TGCGCCAGCAGCCGAGGGGGTAATAATTCACCCCTCCACTTT
once TRBD2 TRBJ2-7 TRBV2 CASSEARGTSGRRSSYEQYF TGTGCCAGCAGTGAAGCGCGCGGGACTAGCGGGAGGAGGTCCAGCTACGAGCAGTACTTC
NA TRBD1 TRBJ1-2 TRBV7-2 CASSLAGQGRFAGYTF TGTGCCAGCAGCTTAGCGGGACAGGGCCGCTTCGCTGGCTACACCTTC
NA TRBD1 TRBJ1-1 TRBV28 CASSTNRGRTEAFF TGTGCCAGCAGTACCAACAGGGGGCGTACTGAAGCTTTCTTT
NA NA TRBJ2-3 TRBV24-1 CATSDFKRYFTDTQYF TGTGCCACCAGTGATTTCAAGCGGTACTTTACAGATACGCAGTATTTT
NA NA TRBJ2-7 TRBV19 CASSISGRYEQYF TGTGCCAGTAGTATCTCAGGCCGCTACGAGCAGTACTTC
few NA TRBJ2-1 TRBV4-1 CASSQDVNEQFF TGCGCCAGCAGCCAAGATGTAAATGAGCAGTTCTTC
NA TRBD1 TRBJ2-7 TRBV4-3 CASSQIQGASYEQYF TGCGCCAGCAGCCAGATACAGGGGGCGTCCTACGAGCAGTACTTC
NA NA TRBJ1-5 TRBV5-4 CASSIQGGNQPQHF TGTGCCAGCAGCATACAGGGTGGCAATCAGCCCCAGCATTTT
NA TRBD1 TRBJ2-5 TRBV11-1 CASSSLTGGSETQYF TGTGCCAGCAGCTCTCTGACAGGGGGCTCAGAGACCCAGTACTTC
few NA TRBJ2-1 TRBV2 CASSEALRANEQFF TGTGCCAGCAGTGAAGCCCTACGAGCGAATGAGCAGTTCTTC
NA NA TRBJ2-1 TRBV7-7 CASSLEHQGGGNEQFF TGTGCCAGCAGCTTAGAACATCAGGGGGGAGGCAATGAGCAGTTCTTC
once TRBD2 TRBJ2-2 TRBV2 CASRGGISANTGELFF TGTGCCAGCAGGGGGGGGATATCAGCGAACACCGGGGAGCTGTTTTTT
NA TRBD1 TRBJ2-1 TRBV7-2 CASGTPGTGRPGEQFF TGTGCCAGCGGAACTCCGGGGACAGGGCGTCCTGGTGAGCAGTTCTTC
NA NA TRBJ2-1 TRBV6-2/TRBV6-3 CASSQLSPGGDEQFF TGTGCCAGCAGCCAACTATCGCCGGGTGGCGATGAGCAGTTCTTC
NA NA TRBJ2-5 TRBV5-4 CASSLDQGRETQYF TGTGCCAGCAGCTTGGACCAGGGAAGGGAGACCCAGTACTTC
NA TRBD2 TRBJ2-7 TRBV2 CATSGTTYEQYF TGTGCCACCTCCGGGACTACCTACGAGCAGTACTTC
NA TRBD2 TRBJ2-5 TRBV6-1 CASSELAGVWETQYF TGTGCCAGCAGTGAACTAGCGGGAGTCTGGGAGACCCAGTACTTC
once NA TRBJ1-5 TRBV5-1 CASSLDVSQPQHF TGCGCCAGCAGCTTGGATGTTAGTCAGCCCCAGCATTTT
NA TRBD1 TRBJ1-5 TRBV28 CASSRPGQGVGANQPQHF TGTGCCAGCAGCCGACCGGGACAGGGAGTAGGGGCCAATCAGCCCCAGCATTTT
NA TRBD2 TRBJ2-5 TRBV18 CASSPTSGSDETQYF TGTGCCAGCTCACCGACTAGCGGGAGTGATGAGACCCAGTACTTC
NA NA TRBJ1-4 TRBV7-2 CASSLVPVTNEKLFF TGTGCCAGCAGCTTAGTCCCCGTTACTAATGAAAAACTGTTTTTT
NA NA TRBJ1-6 TRBV4-3 CASSQVAQGYNSPLHF TGCGCCAGCAGCCAAGTTGCTCAGGGCTACAATTCACCCCTCCACTTT
NA NA TRBJ1-2 TRBV6-1 CASSEEGGIDGYTF TGTGCCAGCAGTGAAGAGGGGGGGATCGATGGCTACACCTTC
NA NA TRBJ1-1 TRBV5-1 CASSLVAVNTEAFF TGCGCCAGCAGCTTGGTCGCGGTGAACACTGAAGCTTTCTTT
NA NA TRBJ1-1 TRBV12-5 CASGLGAGNTEAFF TGTGCTAGTGGTTTGGGGGCAGGGAACACTGAAGCTTTCTTT
once NA TRBJ1-6 TRBV18 CASSRGADSPLHF TGTGCCAGCTCCCGGGGGGCAGATTCACCCCTCCACTTT
NA NA TRBJ2-3 TRBV7-2 CASSFRLGEADTQYF TGTGCCAGCAGCTTCCGTCTAGGGGAGGCAGATACGCAGTATTTT
NA NA TRBJ2-3 TRBV13 CASSLRGLGTTDTQYF TGTGCCAGCAGCTTGCGGGGTTTAGGGACCACAGATACGCAGTATTTT
NA NA TRBJ1-4 TRBV5-6 CASSLRRVSEKLFF TGTGCCAGCAGCTTGAGAAGAGTGAGTGAAAAACTGTTTTTT
NA TRBD2 TRBJ2-7 TRBV6-1 CASSDVTSGREEQYF TGTGCCAGCAGTGACGTGACTAGCGGGAGAGAGGAGCAGTACTTC
NA NA TRBJ1-4 TRBV11-2 CASSLLATNEKLFF TGTGCCAGCAGCTTACTAGCAACTAATGAAAAACTGTTTTTT
once NA TRBJ2-3 TRBV5-1 CASSLGRDTQYF TGCGCCAGCAGCTTGGGGAGGGATACGCAGTATTTT
once NA TRBJ2-7 TRBV28 CASKGESAGARYEQYF TGTGCCAGCAAGGGGGAGTCCGCAGGGGCGAGGTACGAGCAGTACTTC
few NA TRBJ2-7 TRBV19 CASSTVPSGEQYF TGTGCCAGTAGCACAGTCCCCTCGGGGGAGCAGTACTTC
NA TRBD2 TRBJ2-1 TRBV7-2 CASSLLGSGDNEQFF TGTGCCAGCAGCCTCCTAGGTAGCGGGGACAATGAGCAGTTCTTC
NA NA TRBJ2-1 TRBV30 CAWTRRGNEQFF TGTGCCTGGACGCGGAGGGGTAATGAGCAGTTCTTC
NA TRBD1 TRBJ2-5 TRBV5-1 CASSAQGVETQYF TGCGCCAGCAGCGCCCAGGGGGTAGAGACCCAGTACTTC
NA TRBD1 TRBJ2-1 TRBV6-6 CASSRNPGQPFNEQFF TGTGCCAGCAGTCGAAACCCGGGACAGCCCTTCAATGAGCAGTTCTTC
NA TRBD2 TRBJ2-1 TRBV5-1 CASSPRTSSYNEQFF TGCGCCAGCAGCCCGAGGACTAGCAGCTACAATGAGCAGTTCTTC
few TRBD1 TRBJ2-4 TRBV5-1 CASSPGQGFNIQYF TGCGCCAGCAGCCCGGGACAGGGATTCAACATTCAGTACTTC
NA NA TRBJ2-1 TRBV5-4 CASSLVSYNEQFF TGTGCCAGCAGCTTGGTCAGTTACAATGAGCAGTTCTTC
NA NA TRBJ2-2 TRBV7-9 CASSLYDLNTGELFF TGTGCCAGCAGCTTATACGACTTGAACACCGGGGAGCTGTTTTTT
NA TRBD1 TRBJ2-2 TRBV10-3 CATGTDTGELFF TGTGCCACCGGGACAGACACCGGGGAGCTGTTTTTT
NA TRBD2 TRBJ2-7 TRBV19 CASSIKTSVYEQYF TGTGCCAGTAGTATCAAGACTAGCGTTTACGAGCAGTACTTC
NA NA TRBJ1-1 TRBV18 CASSSQGDGEAFF TGTGCCAGCTCGTCACAGGGCGACGGTGAAGCTTTCTTT
NA TRBD1 TRBJ1-2 TRBV28 CASSSVGTGRANYGYTF TGTGCCAGCAGCTCCGTCGGGACAGGGAGAGCTAACTATGGCTACACCTTC
NA TRBD1 TRBJ2-7 TRBV5-4 CASSLEGQGRSRYEQYF TGTGCCAGCAGCTTGGAGGGACAGGGTCGTTCGCGGTACGAGCAGTACTTC
NA NA TRBJ2-3 TRBV29-1 CSVIPQQADTQYF TGCAGCGTAATCCCGCAACAGGCAGATACGCAGTATTTT
once TRBD1 TRBJ1-6 TRBV14 CASSPDRGGISPLHF TGTGCCAGCAGCCCTGACAGGGGTGGGATCTCACCCCTCCACTTT
NA TRBD1 TRBJ2-1 TRBV7-7 CASSRDRAHEQFF TGTGCCAGCAGCCGGGACAGGGCCCATGAGCAGTTCTTC
NA TRBD2 TRBJ2-2 TRBV9 CASSPPGGLADNTGELFF TGTGCCAGCAGCCCGCCTGGGGGACTAGCAGATAACACCGGGGAGCTGTTTTTT
once TRBD1 TRBJ2-7 TRBV19 CASSISGTGGNYEQYF TGTGCCAGTAGTATTTCCGGGACAGGGGGGAACTACGAGCAGTACTTC
NA NA TRBJ2-5 TRBV19 CAIIWAQETQYF TGTGCCATCATATGGGCACAAGAGACCCAGTACTTC